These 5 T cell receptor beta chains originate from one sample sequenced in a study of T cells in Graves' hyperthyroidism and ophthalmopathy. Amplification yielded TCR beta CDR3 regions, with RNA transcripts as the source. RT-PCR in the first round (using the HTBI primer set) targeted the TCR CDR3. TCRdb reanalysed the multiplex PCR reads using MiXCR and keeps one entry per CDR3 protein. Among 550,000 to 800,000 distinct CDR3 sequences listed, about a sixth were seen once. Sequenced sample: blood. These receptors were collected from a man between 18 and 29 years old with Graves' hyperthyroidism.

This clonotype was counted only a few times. The CDR3 DNA follows: TGCAGTGCTAGAGATCTGAGACGGGCACCCTCCTACGAGCAGTACTTC. Amino acid sequence: CSARDLRRAPSYEQYF. This rearrangement joins TRBV20-1 to TRBJ2-7; D remains unclear. From germline, CDR1 is DFQATT and CDR2 SNEGSKA (reference sequence). The ends were cut back, 0 bases at V and 0 bases at J, with 15 bases in the middle. CDR3 size: 16 residues.

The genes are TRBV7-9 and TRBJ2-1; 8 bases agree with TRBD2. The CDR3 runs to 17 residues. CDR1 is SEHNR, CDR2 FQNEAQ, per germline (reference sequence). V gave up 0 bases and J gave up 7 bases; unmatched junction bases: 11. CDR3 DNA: TGTGCCAGCAGCTTAGCCCCGGGACTAGACTCTTTGAATGAGCAGTTCTTC. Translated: CASSLAPGLDSLNEQFF.

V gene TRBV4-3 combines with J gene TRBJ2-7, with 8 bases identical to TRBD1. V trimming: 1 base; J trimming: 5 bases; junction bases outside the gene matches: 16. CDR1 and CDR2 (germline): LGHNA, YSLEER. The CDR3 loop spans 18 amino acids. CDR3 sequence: CASSQVGPGGQGVNEQYF. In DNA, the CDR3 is TGCGCCAGCAGCCAAGTCGGACCAGGAGGACAGGGAGTCAACGAGCAGTACTTC.

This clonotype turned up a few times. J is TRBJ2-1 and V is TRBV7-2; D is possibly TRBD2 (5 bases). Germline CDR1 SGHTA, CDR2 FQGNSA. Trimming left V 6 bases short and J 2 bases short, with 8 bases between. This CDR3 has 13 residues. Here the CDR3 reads CASSQTTYNEQFF. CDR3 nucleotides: TGTGCCAGCAGTCAGACTACCTACAATGAGCAGTTCTTC.

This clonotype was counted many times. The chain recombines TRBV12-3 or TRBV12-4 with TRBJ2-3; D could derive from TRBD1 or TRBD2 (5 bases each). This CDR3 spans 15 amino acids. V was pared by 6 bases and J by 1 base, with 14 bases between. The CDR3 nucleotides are TGTGCCAGCAGCCGAGGGGCGGTGGGCACAGATACGCAGTATTTT. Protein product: CASSRGAVGTDTQYF.